The rows below give T cell receptor beta chains drawn from one sample of a study of T cell clones after liver transplantation. TCRdb's table, derived via immunoSEQ multiplex PCR, lists solely in-frame clones and lacks some. The data contain around 13,000 clones, roughly four fifths of them seen just once; the ten biggest clones take up approximately 33%. Specimen: CD8+ T cells from blood, collected at the 22-month timepoint. The receptors come from a human patient who received a liver transplant. Certain T cells may be donor cells from the graft. Both conserved end residues are part of each CDR3. D genes are given only for firm matches. For some rows the clone size is stated as once, few or many, or as a class when expanded; others skip it.

CDR3 protein: CASSQDRASGANVLTF
CDR3 DNA: TGCGCCAGCAGCCAAGATCGCGCTTCTGGGGCCAACGTCCTGACTTTC
V gene: TRBV4-3
J gene: TRBJ2-6
D gene: -
clone size: -
CDR3 length: 16

CDR3 protein: CASTPRVGRDYNEQFF
CDR3 DNA: TGTGCCAGCACCCCAAGGGTTGGGCGGGACTACAATGAGCAGTTCTTC
V gene: TRBV7-9
J gene: TRBJ2-1
D gene: -
clone size: -
CDR3 length: 16

CDR3 protein: CASSWTSGRYEQYF
CDR3 DNA: TGCGCCAGCAGCTGGACGAGCGGGAGGTACGAGCAGTACTTC
V gene: TRBV4-1
J gene: TRBJ2-7
D gene: TRBD2
clone size: -
CDR3 length: 14

CDR3 protein: CASSRPQAGLAGGTSTDTQYF
CDR3 DNA: TGCGCCAGCAGCCGGCCGCAGGCAGGACTAGCGGGAGGCACTAGCACAGATACGCAGTATTTT
V gene: TRBV5-1
J gene: TRBJ2-3
D gene: TRBD2
clone size: -
CDR3 length: 21

CDR3 protein: CASSVESSGANVLTF
CDR3 DNA: TGTGCCAGCAGTGTCGAAAGCTCTGGGGCCAACGTCCTGACTTTC
V gene: TRBV6-5
J gene: TRBJ2-6
D gene: -
clone size: -
CDR3 length: 15

CDR3 protein: CASSQGLNSYNEQFF
CDR3 DNA: TGTGCCAGTAGTCAGGGACTAAACTCCTACAATGAGCAGTTCTTC
V gene: TRBV19
J gene: TRBJ2-1
D gene: TRBD2
clone size: -
CDR3 length: 15

CDR3 protein: CASSTGLNSYEQYF
CDR3 DNA: TGTGCCAGTTCTACCGGGCTAAATTCCTACGAGCAGTACTTC
V gene: TRBV19
J gene: TRBJ2-7
D gene: -
clone size: -
CDR3 length: 14

CDR3 protein: CASTLYSETQYF
CDR3 DNA: TGTGCCAGCACCCTCTATAGTGAGACCCAGTACTTC
V gene: TRBV7-9
J gene: TRBJ2-5
D gene: -
clone size: -
CDR3 length: 12

CDR3 protein: CATSTGSSSYNEQFF
CDR3 DNA: TGTGCCACCAGCACCGGGTCCAGCTCCTACAATGAGCAGTTCTTC
V gene: TRBV15
J gene: TRBJ2-1
D gene: -
clone size: -
CDR3 length: 15

CDR3 protein: CASSLVSGVSNEQFF
CDR3 DNA: TGTGCCAGCAGCTTAGTTAGCGGGGTCTCCAATGAGCAGTTCTTC
V gene: TRBV11-2
J gene: TRBJ2-1
D gene: TRBD2
clone size: few
CDR3 length: 15

CDR3 protein: CASSLEGSYYGYTF
CDR3 DNA: TGTGCCAGCAGCTTAGAGGGCAGTTACTATGGCTACACCTTC
V gene: TRBV7-9
J gene: TRBJ1-2
D gene: -
clone size: -
CDR3 length: 14

CDR3 protein: CASSYQQGLYETQYF
CDR3 DNA: TGTGCCAGCAGTTACCAACAGGGATTGTACGAGACCCAGTACTTC
V gene: TRBV6-5
J gene: TRBJ2-5
D gene: -
clone size: -
CDR3 length: 15

CDR3 protein: CASSLHKQETQYF
CDR3 DNA: TGTGCCAGCAGTTTACACAAACAAGAGACCCAGTACTTC
V gene: TRBV27
J gene: TRBJ2-5
D gene: -
clone size: -
CDR3 length: 13

CDR3 protein: CASSPGLAGGGEQFF
CDR3 DNA: TGTGCCAGCTCACCGGGACTAGCGGGGGGAGGTGAGCAGTTCTTC
V gene: TRBV18
J gene: TRBJ2-1
D gene: TRBD2
clone size: -
CDR3 length: 15

CDR3 protein: CASSFAGAGYEQYF
CDR3 DNA: TGTGCCAGCAGTTTCGCGGGAGCTGGCTACGAGCAGTACTTC
V gene: TRBV28
J gene: TRBJ2-7
D gene: TRBD2
clone size: -
CDR3 length: 14

CDR3 protein: CASSQVLFRESETDTQYF
CDR3 DNA: TGTGCCAGCAGCCAAGTCTTATTTCGAGAATCAGAGACAGATACGCAGTATTTT
V gene: TRBV4-2
J gene: TRBJ2-3
D gene: -
clone size: -
CDR3 length: 18

CDR3 protein: CASSHTDTGANVLTF
CDR3 DNA: TGCGCCAGCAGCCATACCGACACTGGGGCCAACGTCCTGACTTTC
V gene: TRBV4-1
J gene: TRBJ2-6
D gene: -
clone size: -
CDR3 length: 15

CDR3 protein: CASSLARKQKENTIYF
CDR3 DNA: TGTGCCAGCAGCTTGGCCCGGAAACAGAAAGAAAACACCATATATTTT
V gene: TRBV5-4
J gene: TRBJ1-3
D gene: -
clone size: few
CDR3 length: 16

CDR3 protein: CASSYLGGGEQFF
CDR3 DNA: TGTGCCAGCAGTTACTTGGGGGGCGGTGAGCAGTTCTTC
V gene: TRBV6-5
J gene: TRBJ2-1
D gene: -
clone size: -
CDR3 length: 13

CDR3 protein: CASSLGRLAETQYF
CDR3 DNA: TGTGCCAGCAGCTTGGGACGGCTCGCGGAGACCCAGTACTTC
V gene: TRBV5-6
J gene: TRBJ2-5
D gene: -
clone size: -
CDR3 length: 14

CDR3 protein: CASSYSVGQSSYEQYF
CDR3 DNA: TGTGCCAGCAGTTACTCGGTGGGACAGAGCTCCTACGAGCAGTACTTC
V gene: TRBV6-5
J gene: TRBJ2-7
D gene: TRBD1
clone size: -
CDR3 length: 16

CDR3 protein: CASSLIQGSYEQYF
CDR3 DNA: TGTGCCAGCAGTCTGATACAGGGATCCTACGAGCAGTACTTC
V gene: TRBV6-5
J gene: TRBJ2-7
D gene: -
clone size: -
CDR3 length: 14

CDR3 protein: CASLKDMDTGELFF
CDR3 DNA: TGTGCCAGCCTAAAAGACATGGACACCGGGGAGCTGTTTTTT
V gene: TRBV25-1
J gene: TRBJ2-2
D gene: -
clone size: -
CDR3 length: 14

CDR3 protein: CASRETGANTGELFF
CDR3 DNA: TGTGCCAGCAGGGAAACAGGGGCGAACACCGGGGAGCTGTTTTTT
V gene: TRBV7-3
J gene: TRBJ2-2
D gene: TRBD1
clone size: -
CDR3 length: 15

CDR3 protein: CASSAGPGDRGEQYF
CDR3 DNA: TGTGCCAGCAGCGCCGGACCAGGGGATCGTGGGGAGCAGTACTTC
V gene: TRBV9
J gene: TRBJ2-7
D gene: -
clone size: many
CDR3 length: 15

CDR3 protein: CASSQGGETGELFF
CDR3 DNA: TGCGCCAGCAGCCAAGGCGGTGAAACCGGGGAGCTGTTTTTT
V gene: TRBV4-3
J gene: TRBJ2-2
D gene: -
clone size: -
CDR3 length: 14

CDR3 protein: CSVEKGSEAFF
CDR3 DNA: TGCAGCGTTGAAAAGGGCTCTGAAGCTTTCTTT
V gene: TRBV29-1
J gene: TRBJ1-1
D gene: -
clone size: -
CDR3 length: 11

CDR3 protein: CASSFPRSGRGGTDTQYF
CDR3 DNA: TGTGCCAGCAGTTTCCCCCGTAGCGGGAGAGGGGGCACAGATACGCAGTATTTT
V gene: TRBV5-4
J gene: TRBJ2-3
D gene: TRBD2
clone size: -
CDR3 length: 18